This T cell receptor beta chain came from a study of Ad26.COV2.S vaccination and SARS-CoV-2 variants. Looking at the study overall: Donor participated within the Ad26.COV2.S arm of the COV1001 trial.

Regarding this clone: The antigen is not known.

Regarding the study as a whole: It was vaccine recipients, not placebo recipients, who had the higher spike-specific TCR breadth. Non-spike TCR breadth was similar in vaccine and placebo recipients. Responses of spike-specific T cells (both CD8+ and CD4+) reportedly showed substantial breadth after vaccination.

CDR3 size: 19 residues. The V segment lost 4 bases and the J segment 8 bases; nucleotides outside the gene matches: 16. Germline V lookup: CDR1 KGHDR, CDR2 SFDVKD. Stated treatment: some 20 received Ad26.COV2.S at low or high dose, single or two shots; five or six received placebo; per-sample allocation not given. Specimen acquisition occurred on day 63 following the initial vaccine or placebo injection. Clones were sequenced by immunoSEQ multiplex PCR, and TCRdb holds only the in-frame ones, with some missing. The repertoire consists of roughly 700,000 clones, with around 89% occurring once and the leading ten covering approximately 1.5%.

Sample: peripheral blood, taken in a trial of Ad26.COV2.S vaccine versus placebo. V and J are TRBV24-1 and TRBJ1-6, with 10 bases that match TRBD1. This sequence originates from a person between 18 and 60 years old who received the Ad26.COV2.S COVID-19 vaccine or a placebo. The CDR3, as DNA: TGTGCCACCAGTGACCGATCCCGGGACAGGGGCTCAGGGGATTCACCCCTCCACTTT. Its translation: CATSDRSRDRGSGDSPLHF.